The source of this T cell receptor (beta chain) is a study of blood T cell repertoires in COVID-19 (dated by TCRdb to 2020 to 2022). About the investigation overall: Samples covering the acute and convalescent phases of COVID-19 were provided by collaborators in the United States, Italy and Spain. The dataset comprised deeply sampled blood TCRbeta repertoires from subjects exposed to, actively infected with, or recovered from COVID-19. Where available, HLA class I and class II types were obtained from metadata supplied by the sample provider rather than from assay-based typing. The repertoires were released in a freely available public database meant as a resource for research on the immune response to SARS-CoV-2. Sample metadata almost always included a de-identified subject ID, COVID-19 status, age in years and sex. The prospective study material was composed of cDNA or gDNA derived from T cells, B-cell-depleted T cells, or PBMCs. Samples were obtained from the ongoing ImmuneRACE study (first 160 participants) and from over 1,000 subjects provided by 6 global collaborators.

Concerning this clone itself: No cognate antigen has been identified for it. No per-base quality is available; no much larger clone lies one base away.

The paper as a whole reports these results and caveats: How much clinical and demographic metadata was included differed by source and by participant, and the metadata was provided uncurated.

TCRbeta CDR3 regions were amplified from genomic DNA using the immunoSEQ Assay, a bias-controlled multiplex PCR. Concerning the study's data processing: Nucleated cell counts per sample were estimated from amplification of reference gene primers within the assay. Sequence reads were collapsed and filtered to measure the absolute abundance of every unique TCRbeta CDR3 rearrangement. For each sample, productive Simpson clonality was calculated as the square root of Simpson's diversity index over productive rearrangements. TCRdb mirrors the immuneACCESS table, restricted to in-frame sequences. Some clones are absent from its copies; in checked studies, under half trace to an unresolved V gene, and the reason for the others is unknown. V, J and clone size were drawn from that table, and D and trimming were deduced from the DNA. The sample has some 120,000 clones on record, approximately 89% of them singletons. Approximately 3.5% of the sample goes to the ten largest clones.

At one collaborating source in Seattle, patients were enrolled during active infection and were followed longitudinally through the course of disease. Each collaborating institution followed its own protocols to collect whole blood in K2EDTA tubes. Collaborator samples were shipped for TCRbeta analysis as frozen whole blood, isolated PBMCs, or DNA extracted from either sample type. The germline V gene supplies CDR1 KGHSH and CDR2 LQKENI. Clipping removes 4 bases from V and 4 bases from J, with 10 as the unmatched junction base count. CDR3 length: 17 amino acids, cysteine to phenylalanine. The retained sequence is limited to the CDR3, 51 bases, with the frame set at the first base.

Here the chain combines TRBV18 and TRBJ2-2; 9 central nucleotides agree with TRBD2. This TCR derives from a woman aged 80 or over with COVID-19, enrolled during active disease. The sample consisted of peripheral blood. The DNA sequence is TGTGCCAGCTCACGGAATAGCGGGAGTATGAGCACCGGGGAGCTGTTTTTT. Protein translation: CASSRNSGSMSTGELFF. Extended through the reference TRBV18 and TRBJ2-2 proteins, this CDR3 yields the full variable domain: NAGVMQNPRHLVRRRGQEARLRCSPMKGHSHVYWYRQLPEEGLKFMVYLQKENIIDESGMPKERFSAEFPKEGPSILRIQQVVRGDSAAYFCASSRNSGSMSTGELFFGEGSRLTVL.